This T cell receptor beta chain was profiled in a study of blood T cell repertoires in COVID-19. Looking at the study overall: COVID-19 samples collected from the United States, Italy and Spain covered acute and convalescent phases.

This clone was found once. In the source study's methods: Counts of nucleated cells, estimated from reference gene primer amplification, were obtained. The protocol was immunoSEQ multiplex PCR, while the TCRdb copy is restricted to in-frame clones and leaves out a portion. The DNA was the basis for D and trimming; V, J and clone size are from that table. Among over 300,000 clones listed, roughly 87% were seen once. Germline V gene data show CDR1 as SNHLY and CDR2 as FYNNEI. Trimming removed 3 bases from V and 4 bases from J; junction bases left unmatched: 10. The CDR3 runs 19 residues. The cohort comprised adults aged about 18 to 89 years residing in about two dozen US areas. In Cohort 3, a recovered donor had either two negative PCRs, clearance, or symptom resolution.

Sequenced sample: PBMCs or T cells enriched from blood (not recorded which). V usage is TRBV2 and J usage is TRBJ2-1, with 15 bases lining up with TRBD2. The TCR comes from a woman aged 25 to 45 who had recovered from COVID-19. The DNA of the CDR3 is TGTGCCAGCAGTGACCTCGGACTAGCGGGGGGGCCAAGTTACAATGAGCAGTTCTTC. Protein: CASSDLGLAGGPSYNEQFF.